Sequencing of this T cell receptor beta chain was carried out in a study of T cells after yellow fever vaccination. Study details: EM, EMRA, CM and Tscm memory subsets were separated by sorting (using CD3, CD45RA, CCR7 and CD95). Fractions of limited cellularity were prepared by means of SMART-Seq v4 Ultra Low Input. Study conclusions and caveats: Abundant bulk-population clonotypes could contaminate the FACS-sorted repertoires.

Germline V gives CDR1 MNHEY, CDR2 SVGEGT. The V and J ends lost 6 bases and 6 bases, in that order; junction bases with no gene match: 4. The CDR3 has 13 amino acids. It was through 5'RACE template switching that TCR cDNA was made, with a universal primer site and UMIs added. Via MiXCR, TCRdb re-called the 5' RACE reads, giving one row per CDR3 protein. The table shows under 50,000 distinct CDR3 sequences, with 5.5% to 8% occurring only once. This clonotype was observed at least ten times. The V gene is TRBV6-2 or TRBV6-3, the J gene TRBJ2-1, with 8 bases that match TRBD1. The receptor's source is a man aged 30 to 39 who received the YFV17D yellow fever vaccine. Here the sequenced sample was PBMCs, either bulk or a sorted T-cell subset (CD4+, CD8+, memory, or dextramer-sorted; not recorded which), taken 45 days after the yellow fever booster vaccination. Written as DNA, the CDR3 is TGTGCCAGCAGCAGGGGGACAGGCAATGAGCAGTTCTTC. Translated, it gives CASSRGTGNEQFF.